This T cell receptor beta chain was documented in a study of blood T cells in healthy people across ages. The CDR3 consists of 15 residues. V shed 4 bases and J 0 bases; nucleotides not matched to a gene: 2. Germline V gene lookup returns CDR1 LNHNV and CDR2 YYDKDF (reference sequence). Then a second PCR, running roughly 7 to 11 cycles, was carried out with a sample-barcoded 5' primer and a J-beta primer mix. TCRdb reanalysed the 5' RACE reads using MiXCR and keeps one entry per CDR3 protein. Here the sample spans about 650,000 distinct CDR3 sequences, approximately 30% being singletons. This clonotype was recorded at least ten times.

Sample: blood. The chain has TRBV15 and TRBJ1-2; 10 bases are shared with TRBD1. This receptor was taken from a woman of 80 years or more in good health. CDR3 region: CATSTGTGANYGYTF. The DNA of the CDR3 is TGTGCCACCAGCACAGGGACAGGGGCTAACTATGGCTACACCTTC.